The rows below give T cell receptor beta chains drawn from one sample of a study of blood T cell repertoires in COVID-19. TCRdb keeps only in-frame clones here, not all; method: immunoSEQ multiplex PCR. Of about 180,000 clones listed, about four fifths are singletons. Material for sequencing was peripheral blood. The receptors were sampled from a human donor in a cohort sampled during active COVID-19. The CDR3 runs from the conserved cysteine through the conserved F or W. Fields, in order: CDR3 length, V gene, J gene, CDR3 protein.

CDR3 length: 13; V gene: TRBV6-5; J gene: TRBJ1-5; CDR3 protein: CASRDRVGQPQHF
CDR3 length: 16; V gene: TRBV14; J gene: TRBJ2-7; CDR3 protein: CASSPLGGGAPYEQYF
CDR3 length: 14; V gene: TRBV7-9; J gene: TRBJ2-6; CDR3 protein: CASKSERGANVLTF
CDR3 length: 17; V gene: TRBV3-1/TRBV3-2; J gene: TRBJ1-6; CDR3 protein: CASSQDLDYSYNSPLHF
CDR3 length: 17; V gene: TRBV7-2; J gene: TRBJ2-5; CDR3 protein: CASSLGTSGERLETQYF
CDR3 length: 14; V gene: TRBV2; J gene: TRBJ1-1; CDR3 protein: CASATFLGGTEAFF
CDR3 length: 15; V gene: TRBV5-1; J gene: TRBJ1-1; CDR3 protein: CASSSRSGEWSEAFF
CDR3 length: 15; V gene: TRBV30; J gene: TRBJ1-2; CDR3 protein: CAWTIRQTTNYGYTF
CDR3 length: 14; V gene: TRBV3-1/TRBV3-2; J gene: TRBJ1-2; CDR3 protein: CASSRDRGRDGYTF
CDR3 length: 17; V gene: TRBV5-1; J gene: TRBJ1-3; CDR3 protein: CASSTGPDGSSGNTIYF
CDR3 length: 12; V gene: TRBV30; J gene: TRBJ2-7; CDR3 protein: CARGGYTLEQYF
CDR3 length: 16; V gene: TRBV5-6; J gene: TRBJ2-5; CDR3 protein: CASSLGLAGTQETQYF
CDR3 length: 18; V gene: TRBV15; J gene: TRBJ2-3; CDR3 protein: CATSRDLMGTGVGDTQYF
CDR3 length: 13; V gene: TRBV10-1; J gene: TRBJ1-1; CDR3 protein: CASSGQVNTEAFF
CDR3 length: 13; V gene: TRBV12-3/TRBV12-4; J gene: TRBJ2-7; CDR3 protein: CASKTTGSYEQYF